The clone carrying this T cell receptor beta chain has more than one count but fewer than ten. Libraries were made from TCR beta cDNA, and they carried unique molecular identifiers. MiXCR, run by TCRdb on the PCR reads, gives a single entry per CDR3 protein. The sample carries more than 350,000 distinct CDR3 sequences, approximately 37% recorded once. This entry is derived from a study of post-analysis software for immune sequencing data. The specimen was blood. The source of this sequence is a girl aged 2 to 10 with multiple sclerosis.

The CDR3, as DNA: TGTGCCAGCAGGGTTCAGAGAAGCCTCTCTGGGGCCAACGTCCTGACTTTC. Its translation is CASRVQRSLSGANVLTF. The V call is TRBV6-2 or TRBV6-3, the J call TRBJ2-6; unclear D gene. Germline V gene sequence: CDR1 MNHEY, CDR2 SVGEGT. The CDR3 totals 17 residues. V was pared by 6 bases and J by 0 bases, with 15 bases between.